This T cell receptor (beta chain) was retrieved from a study of T-cell memory formation after mild COVID-19. Study-level results: Contracting clones, day 15 to 85, had balanced CD4/CD8, and later expanders favored CD4+. Contracting clones localized mainly to CM and EM when CD4+ and mainly to EMRA when CD8+. There were some responding clones in pre-infection memory, which suggested that cross-reactive memory had joined.

Of note for this clonotype: Its antigen remains unknown.

The V gene's germline CDR1 is SEHNR and CDR2 FQNEAQ (reference sequence). The CDR3 extends over 13 amino acids. The V gene lost 1 base and the J gene lost 9 bases, with 10 bases spanning the gap. TCRdb redid the calling of the 5' RACE reads with MiXCR, one entry per CDR3 protein. The top ten hold approximately 15% of the sample, which has roughly 120,000 distinct CDR3 sequences, 16% seen once. The sequenced sample was PBMCs or a T cell subset sorted from them (not recorded which). The TCR comes from an adult woman who had mild COVID-19 (a few samples of this study predate the infection). Cell type and time point are not known. The V and J genes are TRBV7-9 and TRBJ1-3; D is possibly TRBD1 (5 bases). The CDR3 DNA follows: TGTGCCAGCAGCTTAGAAGGGGTGGGCACCATATATTTT. This codes for CASSLEGVGTIYF.